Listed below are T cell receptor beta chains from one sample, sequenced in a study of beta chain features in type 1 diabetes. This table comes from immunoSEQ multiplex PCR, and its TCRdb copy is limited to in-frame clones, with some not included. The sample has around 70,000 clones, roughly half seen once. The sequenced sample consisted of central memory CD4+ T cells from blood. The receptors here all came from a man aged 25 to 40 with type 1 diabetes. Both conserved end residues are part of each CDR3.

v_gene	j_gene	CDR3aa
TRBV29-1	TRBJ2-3	CSVQRLAGSTDTQYF
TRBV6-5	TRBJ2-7	CASRTGTYEQYF
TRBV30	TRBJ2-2	CAWTTGAPGELFF
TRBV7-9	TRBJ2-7	CASSFLEYEQYF
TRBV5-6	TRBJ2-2	CASSFGSGELFF
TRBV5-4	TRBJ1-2	CASSLGGGANYGYTF
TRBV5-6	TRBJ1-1	CASSWDTEAFF
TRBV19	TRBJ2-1	CASSIDWTSGSVGQFF
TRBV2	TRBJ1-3	CASSRDISGNTIYF
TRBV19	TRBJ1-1	CASMGSRGPITEAFF
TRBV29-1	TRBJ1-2	CSVETGYTGYTF
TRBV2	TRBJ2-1	CASTPTGTSGSQYNEQFF
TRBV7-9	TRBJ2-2	CASSSVNYRDTGELFF
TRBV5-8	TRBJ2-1	CASSPQLGGKYNEQFF
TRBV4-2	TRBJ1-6	CASSQRGSYNSPLHF
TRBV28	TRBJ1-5	CASSLWRGWGSNQPQHF
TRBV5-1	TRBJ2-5	CASSLRAGDIETQYF
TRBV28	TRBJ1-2	CASSRGQDYGYTF
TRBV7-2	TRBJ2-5	CASSTVLRETQYF
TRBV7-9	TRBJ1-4	CASSTPDSNEKLFF
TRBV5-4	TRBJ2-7	CASSLAGTGVYEQYF
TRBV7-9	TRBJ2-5	CASSLALPETQYF
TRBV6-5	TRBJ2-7	CASSYSGGKGSYEQYF
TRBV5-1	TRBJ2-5	CASSSLRTGGQETQYF
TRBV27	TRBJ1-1	CASRTRANTEAFF
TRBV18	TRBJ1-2	CASSPGQENYGYTF
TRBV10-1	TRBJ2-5	CASSESLQETQYF
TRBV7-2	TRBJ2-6	CASSHSDRGAGANVLTF
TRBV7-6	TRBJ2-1	CASSPRDRPGNSNEQFF
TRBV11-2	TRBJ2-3	CASSLEGSSTDTQYF
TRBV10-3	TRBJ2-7	CAIRDVGQGAEQYF
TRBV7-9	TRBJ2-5	CASSLAASQETQYF
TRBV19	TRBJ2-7	CASSAPGQVIYEQYF
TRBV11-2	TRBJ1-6	CASSLDGDRRRGGYNSPLHF
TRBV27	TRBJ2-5	CASSLWGGETQYF
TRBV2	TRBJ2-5	CASSQGGETQYF